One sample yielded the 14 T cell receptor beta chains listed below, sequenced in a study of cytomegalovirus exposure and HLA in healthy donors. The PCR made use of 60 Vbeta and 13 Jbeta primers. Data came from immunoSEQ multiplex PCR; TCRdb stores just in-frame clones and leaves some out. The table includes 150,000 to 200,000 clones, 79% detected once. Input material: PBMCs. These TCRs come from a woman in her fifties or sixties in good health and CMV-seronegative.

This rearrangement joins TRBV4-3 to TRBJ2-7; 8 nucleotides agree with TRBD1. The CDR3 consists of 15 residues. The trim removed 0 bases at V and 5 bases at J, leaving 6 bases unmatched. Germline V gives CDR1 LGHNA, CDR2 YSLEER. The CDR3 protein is CASSQEARGLDEQYF. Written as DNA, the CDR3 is TGCGCCAGCAGCCAAGAGGCCAGGGGGCTCGACGAGCAGTACTTC.

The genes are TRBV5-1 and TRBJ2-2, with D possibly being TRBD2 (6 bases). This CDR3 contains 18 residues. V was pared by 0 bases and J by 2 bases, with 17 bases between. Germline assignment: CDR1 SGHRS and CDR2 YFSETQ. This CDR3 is CASSLVIISGTNTGELFF. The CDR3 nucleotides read TGCGCCAGCAGCTTGGTTATAATTTCGGGGACTAACACCGGGGAGCTGTTTTTT.

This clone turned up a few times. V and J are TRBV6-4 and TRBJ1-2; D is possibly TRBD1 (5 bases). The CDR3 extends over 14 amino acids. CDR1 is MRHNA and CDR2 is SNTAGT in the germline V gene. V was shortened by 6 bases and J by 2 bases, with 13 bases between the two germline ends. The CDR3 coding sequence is TGTGCCAGCAGCGGGGGAGGGTCGAACTATGGCTACACCTTC. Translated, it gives CASSGGGSNYGYTF.

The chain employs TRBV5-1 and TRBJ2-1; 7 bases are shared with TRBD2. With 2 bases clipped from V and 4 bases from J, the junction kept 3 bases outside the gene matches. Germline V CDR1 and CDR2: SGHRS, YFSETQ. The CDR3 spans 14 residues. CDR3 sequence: CASSFGLGYNEQFF. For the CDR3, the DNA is TGCGCCAGCAGCTTTGGACTAGGGTACAATGAGCAGTTCTTC.

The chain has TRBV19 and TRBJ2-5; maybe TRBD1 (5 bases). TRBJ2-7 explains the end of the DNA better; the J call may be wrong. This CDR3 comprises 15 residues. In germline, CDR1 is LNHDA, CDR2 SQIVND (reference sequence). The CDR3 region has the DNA TGTGCCAGTAGTATATTGGGGCAGGGCCCCTACGAGCAGTACTTC. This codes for CASSILGQGPYEQYF.

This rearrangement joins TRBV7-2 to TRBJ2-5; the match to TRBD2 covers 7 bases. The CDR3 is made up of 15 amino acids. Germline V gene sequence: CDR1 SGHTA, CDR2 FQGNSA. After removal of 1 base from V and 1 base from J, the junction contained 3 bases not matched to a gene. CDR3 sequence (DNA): TGTGCCAGCAGCTTAGTTCAGCGGGGCCAAGAGACCCAGTACTTC. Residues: CASSLVQRGQETQYF.

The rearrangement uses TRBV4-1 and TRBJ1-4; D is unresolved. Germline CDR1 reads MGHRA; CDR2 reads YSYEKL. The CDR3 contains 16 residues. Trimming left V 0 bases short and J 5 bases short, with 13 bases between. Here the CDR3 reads CASSQDFGEGNEKLFF. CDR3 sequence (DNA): TGCGCCAGCAGCCAAGACTTCGGTGAGGGAAATGAAAAACTGTTTTTT.

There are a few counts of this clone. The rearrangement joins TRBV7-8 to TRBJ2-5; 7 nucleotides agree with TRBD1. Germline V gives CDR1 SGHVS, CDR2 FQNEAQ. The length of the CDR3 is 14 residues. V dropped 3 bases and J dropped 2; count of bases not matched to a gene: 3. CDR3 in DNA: TGTGCCAGCAGCTTTGACAGGGAACAAGAGACCCAGTACTTC. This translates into CASSFDREQETQYF.

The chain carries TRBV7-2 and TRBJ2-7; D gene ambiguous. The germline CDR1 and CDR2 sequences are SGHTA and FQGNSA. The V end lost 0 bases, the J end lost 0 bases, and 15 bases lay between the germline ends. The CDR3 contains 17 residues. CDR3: CASSLARGLMSSYEQYF. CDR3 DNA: TGTGCCAGCAGCTTAGCGCGAGGCCTTATGAGCTCCTACGAGCAGTACTTC.

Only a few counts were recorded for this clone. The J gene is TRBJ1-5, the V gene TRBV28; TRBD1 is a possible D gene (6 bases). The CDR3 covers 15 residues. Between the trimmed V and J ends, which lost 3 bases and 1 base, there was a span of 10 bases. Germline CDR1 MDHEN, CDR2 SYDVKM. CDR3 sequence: CASSFLQGSNQPQHF. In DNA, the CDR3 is TGTGCCAGCAGTTTTTTACAGGGAAGCAATCAGCCCCAGCATTTT.

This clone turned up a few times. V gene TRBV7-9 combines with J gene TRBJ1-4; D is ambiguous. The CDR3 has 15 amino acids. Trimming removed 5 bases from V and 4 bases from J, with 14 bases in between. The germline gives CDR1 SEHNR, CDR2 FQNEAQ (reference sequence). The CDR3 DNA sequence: TGTGCCAGCAGCCCCTCCTCATCCTATAATGAAAAACTGTTTTTT. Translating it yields CASSPSSSYNEKLFF.

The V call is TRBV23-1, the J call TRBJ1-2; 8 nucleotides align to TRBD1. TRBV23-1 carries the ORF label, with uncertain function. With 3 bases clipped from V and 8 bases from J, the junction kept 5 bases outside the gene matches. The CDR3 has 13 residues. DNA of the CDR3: TGCGCCAGCAGTCAGTTGGACAGGGAGGGCTACACCTTC. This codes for CASSQLDREGYTF.

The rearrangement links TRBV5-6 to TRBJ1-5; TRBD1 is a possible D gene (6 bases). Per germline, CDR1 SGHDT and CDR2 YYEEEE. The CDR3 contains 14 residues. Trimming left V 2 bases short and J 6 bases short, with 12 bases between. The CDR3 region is CASSLQGRGQPQHF. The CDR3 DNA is TGTGCCAGCAGCTTACAGGGAAGGGGTCAGCCCCAGCATTTT.

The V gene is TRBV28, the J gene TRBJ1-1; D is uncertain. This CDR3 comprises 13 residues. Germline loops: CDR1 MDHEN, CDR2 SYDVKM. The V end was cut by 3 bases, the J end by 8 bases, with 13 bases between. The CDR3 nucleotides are TGTGCCAGCAGTTTCTACGTCGGGGTAGAAGCTTTCTTT. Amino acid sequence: CASSFYVGVEAFF.